Sequencing of this T cell receptor (beta chain) was carried out in a study of technical replicates of blood from a handful of donors. Some clones are missing from TCRdb's copy, which holds only in-frame ones; the method was immunoSEQ multiplex PCR. Seen here are under 85,000 clones, 97% observed once, and the top ten hold 0.18%. This CDR3 contains 17 residues. Looked up from germline, CDR1 is LGHNA and CDR2 is YNFKEQ. V lost 1 base, J lost 4 bases, and 9 bases stayed unmatched. In this sample, this clone turned up once. The rearrangement links TRBV4-2 to TRBJ2-1; TRBD1 matches 8 bases. This clonotype was sampled from a human donor in good health. Sequenced sample: T cells isolated from PBMCs. CDR3 amino acids: CASSQGSTGQGYNEQFF. CDR3 in DNA: TGTGCCAGCAGCCAAGGGAGTACCGGACAGGGATACAATGAGCAGTTCTTC.